Below, 24 T cell receptor beta chains from the same sample are listed, as sequenced in a study of blood T cells in healthy people across ages. The use of a sample-barcoded 5' primer and a J-beta primer mix characterized a second PCR of about 7 to 12 cycles. TCRdb recomputed calls from the 5' RACE reads with MiXCR, one row per CDR3 protein. This sample has about 570,000 distinct CDR3 sequences, with about 26% found just once. Sequencing was carried out using blood. The receptor source for this set is a woman in her seventies in good health.

This clonotype was observed a few times. J is TRBJ2-3 and V is TRBV3-1; D possibly matches TRBD1 or TRBD2 (5 bases each). Germline V CDR1 and CDR2: LGHDT, YNNKEL (reference sequence). The CDR3 runs to 14 residues. The V end lost 4 bases, the J end lost 5 bases, and 13 bases lay between the germline ends. CDR3 region: CASSRGLGKDTQYF. The CDR3 coding sequence is TGTGCCAGCAGCCGGGGGTTAGGAAAAGATACGCAGTATTTT.

The chain uses TRBV20-1 and TRBJ2-5; 8 positions match TRBD2. This CDR3 contains 13 residues. Germline assignment: CDR1 DFQATT and CDR2 SNEGSKA (reference sequence). V trimming: 5 bases; J trimming: 5 bases; junction bases outside the gene matches: 7. In DNA, the CDR3 is TGCAGTGCTGCGACGGGGGGGCACGAGACCCAGTACTTC. This translates into CSAATGGHETQYF.

This clonotype has only a few counts. Its ends do not fully match the called genes, so a read error is possible. This chain joins TRBV5-1 and TRBJ2-3; possible D gene TRBD2, 5 bases. The length of the CDR3 is 16 residues. The V gene's germline CDR1 is SGHRS and CDR2 YFSETQ. The CDR3 sequence is CAGRLEAPISTDTQYF. CDR3 sequence (DNA): TGCGCCGGCAGGTTGGAGGCACCGATAAGCACAGATACGCAGTATTTT.

The rearrangement joins TRBV6-5 to TRBJ1-4; unclear D gene. The CDR3 extends over 12 amino acids. V shed 0 bases and J shed 5 bases, with 1 base lying between them. Germline loops: CDR1 MNHEY, CDR2 SVGAGI. CDR3 protein: CASSYSNEKLFF. CDR3 DNA sequence: TGTGCCAGCAGTTACTCGAATGAAAAACTGTTTTTT.

This clonotype occurred a few times. The rearrangement uses TRBV5-1 and TRBJ2-1, with D maybe TRBD1 (7 bases). This CDR3 region has 15 residues. The germline CDR1 and CDR2 sequences are SGHRS and YFSETQ. Trimming shortened V by 4 bases and J by 8 bases, and 19 bases separated the two germline ends. CDR3: CASSHHGIRGDEQFF. The CDR3 DNA follows: TGCGCCAGCAGCCACCACGGGATCAGGGGGGATGAGCAGTTCTTC.

This clonotype was observed a few times. The J gene is TRBJ2-5, the V gene TRBV7-2; 10 bases agree with TRBD2. Unmatched junction bases numbered 4, after V lost 2 bases and J lost 4 bases. CDR3 size: 15 residues. Per the germline V gene, CDR1 is SGHTA and CDR2 is FQGNSA. In nucleotides, the CDR3 is TGTGCCAGCAGCTTAACTAGCGGGGATCGAGAGACCCAGTACTTC. It is translated as CASSLTSGDRETQYF.

This clonotype was seen at least ten times. The chain is built from TRBV3-1 and TRBJ2-5; a weak D match, TRBD2 (6 bases). CDR3 size: 15 residues. V lost 2 bases to trimming and J lost 5 bases, with 15 bases between them. The germline V gene encodes CDR1 LGHDT and CDR2 YNNKEL (reference sequence). CDR3 amino acids: CASSQRETGGETQYF. The CDR3 nucleotides are TGTGCCAGCAGCCAAAGGGAAACAGGAGGGGAGACCCAGTACTTC.

This rearrangement joins TRBV3-1 to TRBJ2-7, with 7 bases aligning to TRBD1. The V gene's germline CDR1 is LGHDT and CDR2 YNNKEL (reference sequence). V lost 2 bases to trimming and J lost 13 bases; unmatched junction nucleotides: 5. The CDR3 consists of 11 residues. Written as DNA, the CDR3 is TGTGCCAGCAGCCAACTCGGACAGGCCTACTTC. This codes for CASSQLGQAYF.

To note about this clonotype: The CDR3 does not end in the conserved phenylalanine or tryptophan, so this is likely a read error. The chain recombines TRBV4-3 with TRBJ2-4; the D gene is possibly TRBD2 (5 bases). V was trimmed by 4 bases and J by 6 bases, leaving 13 bases between them. Germline CDR1 LGHNA, CDR2 YSLEER. This CDR3 contains 14 residues. In DNA form, the CDR3 reads TGCGCCAGCAGCCCGGGCCCCGAGGGAAACATTCAGTACTCC. This gives the protein CASSPGPEGNIQYS.

J is TRBJ2-1 and V is TRBV6-2 or TRBV6-3; maybe TRBD2 (5 bases). CDR1 and CDR2 (germline): MNHEY, SVGEGT. V lost 4 bases and J lost 6, with 16 bases in between. CDR3 length equals 15 residues. DNA for the CDR3: TGTGCCAGCAGTTCCCCGGGGAGCGAACCCAATGAGCAGTTCTTC. It is translated as CASSSPGSEPNEQFF.

This clonotype has just a few counts. The chain is built from TRBV7-2 and TRBJ2-3; D might be TRBD1 or TRBD2, each matching 5 bases. V was shortened by 5 bases and J by 2 bases, with 11 bases between the two germline ends. The CDR3 runs to 14 residues. Germline CDR1 reads SGHTA; CDR2 reads FQGNSA. The CDR3: CASSRDPYTDTQYF. CDR3 bases: TGTGCCAGCAGCCGGGACCCTTACACAGATACGCAGTATTTT.

The chain is built from TRBV10-3 and TRBJ2-7; D uncertain. Looked up from germline, CDR1 is ENHRY and CDR2 is SYGVKD. Deletions cut 3 bases from V and 8 bases from J, with 20 bases between. The CDR3 length is 15 residues. CDR3 nucleotide sequence: TGTGCCATCAGTGACCAAGTTTCGGATCCCTCCCAGCAGTACTTC. Protein: CAISDQVSDPSQQYF.

The chain uses TRBV2 and TRBJ2-2, with D perhaps matching TRBD2 (6 bases). Trimming removed 7 bases from V and 4 bases from J, with 13 bases in between. The CDR3 runs 14 residues. Per the germline V gene, CDR1 is SNHLY and CDR2 is FYNNEI. Written as DNA, the CDR3 is TGTGCCAGCAAAGGCGGGGCAACCACCGGGGAGCTGTTTTTT. This encodes CASKGGATTGELFF.

This clonotype was counted between two and nine times. The chain links TRBV5-1 to TRBJ2-5, with D perhaps matching TRBD1 or TRBD2 (5 bases each). The germline CDR1 and CDR2 sequences are SGHRS and YFSETQ. The CDR3 runs 15 residues. Trimming pared 1 base from V and 2 bases from J, leaving 12 bases between. Here the CDR3 DNA reads TGCGCCAGCAGCTTGTCGGGGACCCGTCAAGAGACCCAGTACTTC. As protein: CASSLSGTRQETQYF. Variable domain in full (rest from reference TRBV5-1 and TRBJ2-5): KAGVTQTPRYLIKTRGQQVTLSCSPISGHRSVSWYQQTPGQGLQFLFEYFSETQRNKGNFPGRFSGRQFSNSRSEMNVSTLELGDSALYLCASSLSGTRQETQYFGPGTRLLVL.

In this sample, this clonotype turned up a few times. The chain links TRBV7-3 to TRBJ2-5; TRBD2 matches at 9 bases. The CDR3 has 14 residues. J was trimmed by 4 bases and V by 5 bases; bases with no gene match: 5. Germline CDR1 reads SGHTA; CDR2 reads FQGTGA. For the CDR3, the DNA is TGTGCCAGCAGCCGAGGTAGCGGGGGAGAGACCCAGTACTTC. Its protein product is CASSRGSGGETQYF.

This sequence joins TRBV29-1 and TRBJ1-2, with TRBD1 as a possible D gene (6 bases). CDR1 is SQVTM, CDR2 ANQGSEA, per germline. The germline V and J ends were trimmed by 6 bases and 5 bases, with 16 bases remaining between them. CDR3 length: 13 amino acids. The CDR3 DNA is TGCAGCGTCGGAGGGGGTCCTTTATATGGCTACACCTTC. This encodes CSVGGGPLYGYTF.

This clonotype appeared many times. V gene TRBV10-3 combines with J gene TRBJ2-5; TRBD2 agrees at 9 bases. CDR3 length: 14 amino acids. With V trimmed by 6 bases and J by 4 bases, 6 bases remained unmatched. In germline, CDR1 is ENHRY, CDR2 SYGVKD. The CDR3 loop reads CAISISGGGETQYF. The CDR3 DNA reads as TGTGCCATCAGCATTAGCGGGGGCGGAGAGACCCAGTACTTC.

V gene TRBV12-3 or TRBV12-4 combines with J gene TRBJ1-5, with D unclear. The CDR3 has 14 amino acids. V lost 5 bases, J lost 5 bases, and 13 bases lay in between. The CDR3 protein is CASSPDRSYQPQHF. The CDR3 DNA reads TGTGCCAGCAGTCCCGACCGCTCCTATCAGCCCCAGCATTTT.

This sequence joins TRBV7-9 and TRBJ2-3; 7 nucleotides align to TRBD2. Germline V gene data show CDR1 as SEHNR and CDR2 as FQNEAQ (reference sequence). This CDR3 region has 13 residues. V dropped 6 bases and J dropped 4; count of bases not matched to a gene: 4. This CDR3 reads CASRSGTADTQYF. CDR3 in DNA: TGTGCCAGCAGAAGCGGGACGGCAGATACGCAGTATTTT.

The rearrangement links TRBV4-1 to TRBJ2-2; possible D gene TRBD2, 6 bases. CDR1 is MGHRA and CDR2 is YSYEKL in the germline V gene. This CDR3 has 17 amino acids. With 2 bases removed from V and 0 bases from J, the gap between germline ends came to 13 bases. The CDR3 nucleotides are TGCGCCAGCAGCCAATACGATTTAGCGGCGAACACCGGGGAGCTGTTTTTT. Its protein is CASSQYDLAANTGELFF.

This clonotype has a handful of counts. The gene calls are TRBV6-1 and TRBJ1-1; D gene uncertain. Germline lookup yields CDR1 MNHNS and CDR2 SASEGT. V lost 7 bases and J lost 0, with 9 bases in between. CDR3 length equals 13 residues. This chain's CDR3 is CASIIYLNTEAFF. The CDR3 nucleotides read TGTGCCAGCATAATTTACCTGAACACTGAAGCTTTCTTT.

This clonotype occurred a few times. This chain links TRBV12-5 with TRBJ1-1; no definite D call. With 2 bases removed from V and 11 bases from J, the gap between germline ends came to 12 bases. This CDR3 has 12 amino acids. In germline, CDR1 is LGHNT, CDR2 FRNRAP. The CDR3 DNA sequence: TGTGCTAGTGGTTTGCAAAGGCGGGAGGCTTTCTTT. Translated, it gives CASGLQRREAFF.

V is TRBV5-5 and J is TRBJ1-4; D is perhaps TRBD1 (5 bases). This CDR3 spans 14 amino acids. Germline V lookup: CDR1 SGHKS, CDR2 YYEKEE (reference sequence). Trimming removed 4 bases at V and 3 bases at J, with 10 bases between. As DNA, the CDR3 is TGTGCCAGCAGCCTGACAGCCCCTAATGAAAAACTGTTTTTT. Its translation: CASSLTAPNEKLFF.

V is TRBV20-1 and J is TRBJ2-4; the match to TRBD2 covers 8 bases. The CDR3 runs 12 residues. J lost 4 bases, V lost 6 bases, and 2 bases had no gene match. The germline V gene encodes CDR1 DFQATT and CDR2 SNEGSKA (reference sequence). CDR3 sequence reads: CSATGGKNIQYF. The CDR3 region has the DNA TGCAGTGCCACGGGAGGGAAAAACATTCAGTACTTC.